This T cell receptor (beta chain) comes out of a study of identical twins. General study results and limits: Where out-of-frame alpha sequences were twin-shared, they showed excess low generation probability.

CDR1 MNHEY and CDR2 SVGEGT come from the germline V gene. CDR3 size: 13 residues. V was clipped by 0 bases and J by 4 bases, with 7 bases between them. TCRdb analysed the 5' RACE reads with MiXCR anew, one entry per CDR3 protein. Of 400,000 to 500,000 distinct CDR3 sequences in the sample, around a sixth are singletons; the top ten hold about 12%. The table lists this clonotype with a few counts. Its antigen remains unidentified. The rearrangement joins TRBV6-2 or TRBV6-3 to TRBJ2-7, with D hard to call. The receptor was derived from a man aged 50 to 60 in good health. Source material: naive T cells sorted from blood. The CDR3 region is CASSYSAGYEQYF. Written as DNA, the CDR3 is TGTGCCAGCAGTTACTCGGCAGGTTACGAGCAGTACTTC.